Reported below is one T cell receptor (beta chain). Its specificity is unknown. TCRdb re-called the PCR reads with MiXCR. The sample yields around 15,000 clones, more than 20% seen once. This specimen belongs to a study of metastatic and nonmetastatic thyroid tumors. Turning to the study itself: Patients with malignant and benign thyroid disease provided blood and tumor or nodule tissue, whose repertoires were compared.

No treatment had been given to any patient before thyroid surgery. Study outcomes and limitations: Malignant thyroid tumors reportedly had TCR beta diversity that was significantly higher than in benign nodules, in blood and tumor.

Trimming removed 6 bases from V and 3 bases from J; junction bases left unmatched: 7. This CDR3 has 14 amino acids. Germline V CDR1 and CDR2: MDHEN, SYDVKM. This chain links TRBV28 with TRBJ1-1; 7 bases are shared with TRBD1. The sequence came from a female donor with papillary thyroid cancer or a benign thyroid nodule (not recorded which). Some clones in this sample may be carry-over from other donors' samples. Sequencing input: tumor tissue. The CDR3 reads CASRAGGGDTEAFF. The CDR3 DNA follows: TGTGCCAGCAGGGCAGGGGGGGGCGACACTGAAGCTTTCTTT.